What follows is one T cell receptor beta chain and its context. With the read ending 3 residues before the CDR3 end, the germline J gene is used to fill in that end. Genomic DNA, averaging about 1,200 ng per sample, yielded TCR beta CDR3 via immunoSEQ. Libraries were prepared by immunoSEQ multiplex PCR; TCRdb keeps only in-frame clonotypes and omits some of them. The repertoire table contains tens of thousands of clones. The data belong to a study of T cells in women clearing cervical HPV infection. Study-level information: Donors had HPV16-related CIN3 or worse; 2 had invasive cancer. Blood came at first lesion visit for cases, post-clearance for controls.

CDR3 size: 13 residues. Trimming took 5 bases from V and 6 from J, leaving 11 bases between them. Germline V gives CDR1 LNHDA, CDR2 SQIVND (reference sequence). The genes are TRBV19 and TRBJ2-1; D is perhaps TRBD1 (5 bases). The sample comprised blood buffy coat. This clonotype was sampled from a woman aged 18 to 69 with a cervical HPV16 infection that either progressed to CIN3+ or cleared (not recorded which). The CDR3 bases that were read are TGTGCCAGTAGTGGGGCAGGGTCCAATGAG. Encoded protein: CASSGAGSNE. The entire CDR3 is CASSGAGSNEQFF.